A single sample is the source of the 13 T cell receptor beta chains below, sequenced in a study of blood T cell repertoires in COVID-19. The protocol was immunoSEQ multiplex PCR, while the TCRdb copy is restricted to in-frame clones and leaves out a portion. The sample holds under 500,000 clones, approximately 90% seen once. The material sequenced was peripheral blood. These receptors were obtained from a woman aged 25 to 39 with acute or convalescent COVID-19.

J is TRBJ2-7 and V is TRBV28; 8 bases fit TRBD2. The CDR3 extends over 15 amino acids. The V segment lost 6 bases and the J segment 4 bases; nucleotides outside the gene matches: 11. Germline V gives CDR1 MDHEN, CDR2 SYDVKM. CDR3 in DNA: TGTGCCAGCAGCTCCGTGGGCGGGGGGCTGTACGAGCAGTACTTC. Translation: CASSSVGGGLYEQYF. The full variable domain, completed using reference TRBV28 and TRBJ2-7, is DVKVTQSSRYLVKRTGEKVFLECVQDMDHENMFWYRQDPGLGLRLIYFSYDVKMKEKGDIPEGYSVSREKKERFSLILESASTNQTSMYLCASSSVGGGLYEQYFGPGTRLTVT.

This rearrangement joins TRBV14 to TRBJ2-1, with D possibly matching TRBD1 (5 bases). CDR1 is SGHDN, CDR2 FVKESK, per germline. Trimming stripped 4 bases from V and 0 bases from J, with 19 bases between. This CDR3 is 18 amino acids long. The CDR3 spells CASSLTTNRWSSYNEQFF. The CDR3 coding sequence is TGTGCCAGCAGCCTCACAACTAACAGGTGGAGCTCCTACAATGAGCAGTTCTTC.

The chain carries TRBV5-1 and TRBJ2-1; TRBD1 matches 8 bases. Germline V CDR1 and CDR2: SGHRS, YFSETQ. This CDR3 has 14 amino acids. V dropped 0 bases and J dropped 7; count of bases not matched to a gene: 3. The CDR3, as DNA: TGCGCCAGCAGCTTGGGACAGGGGTGGAATGAGCAGTTCTTC. This sequence encodes CASSLGQGWNEQFF.

This chain links TRBV5-6 with TRBJ2-4, with D possibly matching TRBD2 (6 bases). V was trimmed by 4 bases and J by 2 bases, leaving 25 bases between them. Germline V gene lookup returns CDR1 SGHDT and CDR2 YYEEEE. This CDR3 region has 19 residues. The CDR3: CASSPTPGTSSPSKNIQYF. The CDR3 DNA sequence: TGTGCCAGCAGCCCCACCCCAGGGACTTCAAGCCCCTCCAAAAACATTCAGTACTTC.

Only one count was recorded for this clone. This sequence joins TRBV5-4 and TRBJ2-1; no definite D call. Trimming pared 3 bases from V and 0 bases from J, leaving 7 bases between. The CDR3 spans 14 residues. Germline V gene lookup returns CDR1 SGHNT and CDR2 YYREEE (reference sequence). The DNA for the CDR3 is TGTGCCAGCAGCTCACACACCTCCTACAATGAGCAGTTCTTC. Its protein product is CASSSHTSYNEQFF.

V is TRBV6-1 and J is TRBJ1-5; possible D gene TRBD1, 5 bases. V lost 6 bases and J lost 0, with 12 bases in between. Germline V lookup: CDR1 MNHNS, CDR2 SASEGT. CDR3 length equals 15 residues. CDR3 sequence (DNA): TGTGCCAGCAGACCCGGAAGGGGTAGCAATCAGCCCCAGCATTTT. Translation gives CASRPGRGSNQPQHF.

The V call is TRBV14, the J call TRBJ1-4; D is perhaps TRBD1 (6 bases). The V and J ends lost 1 base and 8 bases respectively, with 14 bases between them. CDR1 and CDR2 from the germline V gene are SGHDN and FVKESK. The CDR3 runs 15 residues. CDR3 nucleotide sequence: TGTGCCAGCAGCCAAGGGACAGCCCTAGGGGAAAAACTGTTTTTT. Residues: CASSQGTALGEKLFF. The variable domain in full, completed from reference TRBV14 and TRBJ1-4, reads EAGVTQFPSHSVIEKGQTVTLRCDPISGHDNLYWYRRVMGKEIKFLLHFVKESKQDESGMPNNRFLAERTGGTYSTLKVQPAELEDSGVYFCASSQGTALGEKLFFGSGTQLSVL.

The chain uses TRBV5-1 and TRBJ2-7; 7 nucleotides line up with TRBD2. The V gene's germline CDR1 is SGHRS and CDR2 YFSETQ. V shed 4 bases, J shed 0 bases, and the junction held 16 bases outside the gene matches. The CDR3 is 18 residues long. The CDR3 coding sequence is TGCGCCAGCAGCGAACCCCGGGGCGGGTCGGGGGGCTCCTACGAGCAGTACTTC. Encoded protein: CASSEPRGGSGGSYEQYF.

V is TRBV28 and J is TRBJ1-5, with 7 bases matching TRBD1. This CDR3 is 14 amino acids long. CDR1 MDHEN and CDR2 SYDVKM come from the germline V gene. V trimming: 6 bases; J trimming: 1 base; junction bases outside the gene matches: 3. CDR3 DNA: TGTGCCAGCAGCCAGGGGGACAGCAATCAGCCCCAGCATTTT. It is translated as CASSQGDSNQPQHF.

The sample holds a few counts of this clone. This chain connects TRBV4-1 to TRBJ2-7, with D possibly matching TRBD2 (5 bases). Germline-derived CDR1 and CDR2 are MGHRA and YSYEKL. The V gene lost 3 bases and the J gene lost 2 bases, with 11 bases spanning the gap. This CDR3 has 14 amino acids. CDR3 nucleotides: TGCGCCAGCAGCCACGGGAACTTAGCCTACGAGCAGTACTTC. Translating gives CASSHGNLAYEQYF.

This chain joins TRBV6-5 and TRBJ2-5; D not certain. The V end was cut by 8 bases, the J end by 4 bases, with 11 bases between. Germline V gene sequence: CDR1 MNHEY, CDR2 SVGAGI. The CDR3 consists of 12 residues. CDR3 in DNA: TGTGCCAGCGATTCACTACTAGAGACCCAGTACTTC. Protein: CASDSLLETQYF.

V is TRBV9 and J is TRBJ1-4, with 7 bases fitting TRBD1. V trimming: 0 bases; J trimming: 5 bases; junction bases outside the gene matches: 4. The CDR3 has 15 amino acids. The V gene's germline CDR1 is SGDLS and CDR2 YYNGEE. CDR3 region: CASSVGTGHNEKLFF. The CDR3 bases are TGTGCCAGCAGCGTAGGGACAGGACACAATGAAAAACTGTTTTTT.

This clone was found once. The gene calls are TRBV5-1 and TRBJ2-2; D unresolved. Germline CDR1 SGHRS, CDR2 YFSETQ. The CDR3 extends over 13 amino acids. Between the trimmed V and J ends, which lost 3 bases and 6 bases, there was a span of 9 bases. CDR3 protein: CASSWRLAGELFF. CDR3 coding DNA: TGCGCCAGCAGCTGGAGACTGGCCGGGGAGCTGTTTTTT.